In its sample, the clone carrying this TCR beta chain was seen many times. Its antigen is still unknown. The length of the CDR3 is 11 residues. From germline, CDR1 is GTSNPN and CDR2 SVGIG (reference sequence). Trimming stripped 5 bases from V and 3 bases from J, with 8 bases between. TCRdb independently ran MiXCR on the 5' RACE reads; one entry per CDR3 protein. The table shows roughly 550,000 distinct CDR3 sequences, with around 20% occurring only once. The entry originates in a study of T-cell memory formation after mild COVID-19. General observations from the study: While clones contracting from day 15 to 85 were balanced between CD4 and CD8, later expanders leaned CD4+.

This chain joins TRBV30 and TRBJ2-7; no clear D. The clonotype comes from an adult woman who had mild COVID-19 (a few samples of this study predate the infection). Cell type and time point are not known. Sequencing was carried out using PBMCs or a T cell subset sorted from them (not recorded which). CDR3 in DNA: TGTGCCTGGCGGAGTAACTACGAGCAGTACTTC. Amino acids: CAWRSNYEQYF.